Listed below are T cell receptor beta chains from one sample, sequenced in a study of blood T cell repertoires in COVID-19. Only in-frame clones appear in the TCRdb table, and some are missing; sequencing was by immunoSEQ multiplex PCR. The data show over 110,000 clones, about 80% seen once. The sample comprised PBMCs or T cells enriched from blood (not recorded which). These receptors were obtained from a man aged 50-59 years in a cohort exposed to, infected with or recovered from COVID-19 (not recorded which). Each CDR3 is given without its conserved first and last residue. The order of the fields is V gene, clone size, J gene, CDR3 protein. Some rows have no size entry. The others give once, few or many, or a class for an expanded clone.

V gene: TRBV3-1/TRBV3-2
clone size: -
J gene: TRBJ2-7
CDR3 protein: ASRRTGGRNEQY

V gene: TRBV5-1
clone size: -
J gene: TRBJ2-1
CDR3 protein: ASKLAGAYNEQF

V gene: TRBV12-3/TRBV12-4
clone size: -
J gene: TRBJ1-2
CDR3 protein: ASSYTPNYGYT

V gene: TRBV15
clone size: -
J gene: TRBJ2-7
CDR3 protein: ATSRVGTGLSYEQY

V gene: TRBV6-5
clone size: -
J gene: TRBJ2-7
CDR3 protein: ASSPAGPLREQY

V gene: TRBV30
clone size: -
J gene: TRBJ2-5
CDR3 protein: AWSVVGSRETQY

V gene: TRBV28
clone size: -
J gene: TRBJ2-7
CDR3 protein: ASRAGGLTASYEQY

V gene: TRBV5-1
clone size: -
J gene: TRBJ1-1
CDR3 protein: ASSLDPEPPAF

V gene: TRBV11-3
clone size: few
J gene: TRBJ2-1
CDR3 protein: ASSFLRGSYNEQF

V gene: TRBV2
clone size: -
J gene: TRBJ2-2
CDR3 protein: ASTPAGGPGELF

V gene: TRBV27
clone size: -
J gene: TRBJ1-1
CDR3 protein: ASSLSGVVEAF

V gene: TRBV7-9
clone size: -
J gene: TRBJ2-5
CDR3 protein: ASSLGQGNQETQY

V gene: TRBV11-2
clone size: once
J gene: TRBJ1-2
CDR3 protein: ASSLDRARTYGYT

V gene: TRBV25-1
clone size: -
J gene: TRBJ1-3
CDR3 protein: ASSEYSSGNTIY

V gene: TRBV9
clone size: -
J gene: TRBJ2-5
CDR3 protein: ASSVGTLVGETQY

V gene: TRBV29-1
clone size: -
J gene: TRBJ2-7
CDR3 protein: SVETGQGFYEQY

V gene: TRBV6-5
clone size: -
J gene: TRBJ2-1
CDR3 protein: ASKQGLEQF

V gene: TRBV24-1
clone size: few
J gene: TRBJ2-7
CDR3 protein: ATSDLLGEQY

V gene: TRBV5-1
clone size: -
J gene: TRBJ1-4
CDR3 protein: ASSLARGVGGSGEKLF

V gene: TRBV7-2
clone size: once
J gene: TRBJ2-7
CDR3 protein: ASSQGQGRSYEQY

V gene: TRBV10-3
clone size: -
J gene: TRBJ1-1
CDR3 protein: AISEPYRETSF

V gene: TRBV7-9
clone size: -
J gene: TRBJ1-3
CDR3 protein: ASSLSGNTIY

V gene: TRBV23-1
clone size: -
J gene: TRBJ1-1
CDR3 protein: ASRDRGHEAF

V gene: TRBV5-1
clone size: -
J gene: TRBJ1-2
CDR3 protein: ASSLESVYGYT

V gene: TRBV19
clone size: -
J gene: TRBJ2-2
CDR3 protein: ASSIDGGNTGELF

V gene: TRBV6-2/TRBV6-3
clone size: -
J gene: TRBJ2-2
CDR3 protein: ASSYASGDRELF

V gene: TRBV27
clone size: -
J gene: TRBJ1-2
CDR3 protein: ASSFRGGYGYT

V gene: TRBV13
clone size: -
J gene: TRBJ1-4
CDR3 protein: ASSFKGAQEKLF

V gene: TRBV7-2
clone size: -
J gene: TRBJ1-5
CDR3 protein: ASSSQLVGGANNQPQH

V gene: TRBV10-3
clone size: -
J gene: TRBJ1-2
CDR3 protein: AISGQGYGYT

V gene: TRBV7-9
clone size: few
J gene: TRBJ1-2
CDR3 protein: ASSLAGEEAGGYT

V gene: TRBV6-2/TRBV6-3
clone size: -
J gene: TRBJ2-7
CDR3 protein: ASSRQGAAEQY

V gene: TRBV5-6
clone size: -
J gene: TRBJ2-1
CDR3 protein: ASSLELGLAGGLEQF

V gene: TRBV28
clone size: -
J gene: TRBJ2-6
CDR3 protein: ASSPAGSGANVLT